The 23 T cell receptor beta chains below all came from one sample that was sequenced in a study of immune cell composition in non-small cell lung cancer. TCRdb's copy holds only in-frame clones and misses some; the assay was immunoSEQ multiplex PCR. Of approximately 3,000 clones in the sample, about 80% were seen once. Sequences were obtained from lung tumor tissue. These receptors were collected from a human donor with non-small cell lung cancer.

This clone is large within its sample. The genes are TRBV7-9 and TRBJ2-3; D not resolved. CDR3 length: 16 amino acids. Germline V lookup: CDR1 SEHNR, CDR2 FQNEAQ (reference sequence). Trimming removed 4 bases at V and 5 bases at J, with 19 bases between. The CDR3 bases are TGTGCCAGCAGCTCCCAGCTTGACGACGGCGGAGATACGCAGTATTTT. It encodes CASSSQLDDGGDTQYF.

The chain uses TRBV6-5 and TRBJ2-5; 11 nucleotides line up with TRBD2. V trimming: 4 bases; J trimming: 9 bases; junction bases outside the gene matches: 13. The CDR3 is 16 residues long. Germline values: CDR1 MNHEY, CDR2 SVGAGI. The DNA of the CDR3 is TGTGCCAGCAGTTCCCCGGGACTAGCGGACCCCGGGGCCCAGTACTTC. Its translation is CASSSPGLADPGAQYF.

The chain links TRBV5-6 to TRBJ1-2; no reliable D call. V was clipped by 0 bases and J by 4 bases, with 7 bases between them. Germline V gives CDR1 SGHDT, CDR2 YYEEEE. CDR3 length: 13 amino acids. Written as DNA, the CDR3 is TGTGCCAGCAGCTTGGACAGAGTCTATGGCTACACCTTC. Translated, it gives CASSLDRVYGYTF.

The chain employs TRBV5-1 and TRBJ1-6; D unresolved. V was clipped by 6 bases and J by 8 bases, with 18 bases between them. The CDR3 is 15 residues long. Germline V gene sequence: CDR1 SGHRS, CDR2 YFSETQ. CDR3 nucleotide sequence: TGCGCCAGCAACCCGCTCCCCAGTCTCCATTCACCCCTCCACTTT. The encoded protein is CASNPLPSLHSPLHF. Full variable domain (rest looked up from reference TRBV5-1 and TRBJ1-6): KAGVTQTPRYLIKTRGQQVTLSCSPISGHRSVSWYQQTPGQGLQFLFEYFSETQRNKGNFPGRFSGRQFSNSRSEMNVSTLELGDSALYLCASNPLPSLHSPLHFGNGTRLTVT.

The V gene is TRBV28, the J gene TRBJ1-1, with D possibly matching TRBD1 (6 bases). CDR1 and CDR2 from the germline V gene are MDHEN and SYDVKM. The CDR3 totals 13 residues. The ends were cut back, 7 bases at V and 5 bases at J, with 14 bases in the middle. CDR3 region: CASNNNRVTEAFF. Written as DNA, the CDR3 is TGTGCCAGCAACAATAACAGGGTTACTGAAGCTTTCTTT. Supplemented by reference TRBV28 and TRBJ1-1, the full variable domain reads DVKVTQSSRYLVKRTGEKVFLECVQDMDHENMFWYRQDPGLGLRLIYFSYDVKMKEKGDIPEGYSVSREKKERFSLILESASTNQTSMYLCASNNNRVTEAFFGQGTRLTVV.

The V call is TRBV7-2, the J call TRBJ2-3; D possibly corresponds to TRBD2 (5 bases). CDR1 is SGHTA and CDR2 is FQGNSA in the germline V gene. V was shortened by 5 bases and J by 4 bases, with 19 bases between the two germline ends. The CDR3 contains 16 residues. Here the CDR3 DNA reads TGTGCCAGCAGCCGCGAGGGCTCCTCGCTCGCAGATACGCAGTATTTT. Amino acid sequence: CASSREGSSLADTQYF. The whole variable domain, filled in from reference TRBV7-2 and TRBJ2-3, reads GAGVSQSPSNKVTEKGKDVELRCDPISGHTALYWYRQSLGQGLEFLIYFQGNSAPDKSGLPSDRFSAERTGGSVSTLTIQRTQQEDSAVYLCASSREGSSLADTQYFGPGTRLTVL.

This clone has just one count. The CDR3: CASSYTGGGTEAFF. The CDR3 nucleotides read TGTGCCAGCAGCTATACAGGGGGTGGCACTGAAGCTTTCTTT. This chain uses TRBV7-2 with TRBJ1-1; the match to TRBD1 covers 8 bases. The CDR3 is 14 residues long. Germline lookup yields CDR1 SGHTA and CDR2 FQGNSA. With V trimmed by 4 bases and J by 4 bases, 5 bases remained unmatched.

The chain carries TRBV29-1 and TRBJ2-3; 9 nucleotides line up with TRBD2. With V trimmed by 6 bases and J by 0 bases, 7 bases remained unmatched. CDR1 is SQVTM, CDR2 ANQGSEA, per germline. There are 15 residues in the CDR3. The CDR3 spells CSVARRGGSTDTQYF. CDR3 bases: TGCAGCGTCGCTAGGCGGGGGGGGAGCACAGATACGCAGTATTTT.

CDR3 protein: CASSRPVMSVGPPGGNTIYF. The CDR3 DNA sequence: TGCGCCAGCAGTCGACCGGTAATGTCGGTAGGCCCTCCGGGAGGAAACACCATATATTTT. The chain carries TRBV23-1 and TRBJ1-3, with D unresolved. Being an ORF, TRBV23-1 has a function that is uncertain. The CDR3 sequence is 20 residues long. Trimming pared 4 bases from V and 4 bases from J, leaving 29 bases between.

The CDR3 here is CASSAQGGTNEKLFF. CDR3 nucleotide sequence: TGTGCCAGTAGTGCCCAGGGGGGTACTAATGAAAAACTGTTTTTT. This chain connects TRBV19 to TRBJ1-4; 7 nucleotides align to TRBD1. J gave up 2 bases and V 5 bases, and 5 bases lay outside the gene matches. CDR1 and CDR2 from the germline V gene are LNHDA and SQIVND (reference sequence). This CDR3 is built from 15 residues. Together with reference TRBV19 and TRBJ1-4, the CDR3 gives the full variable domain: DGGITQSPKYLFRKEGQNVTLSCEQNLNHDAMYWYRQDPGQGLRLIYYSQIVNDFQKGDIAEGYSVSREKKESFPLTVTSAQKNPTAFYLCASSAQGGTNEKLFFGSGTQLSVL.

The chain has TRBV5-6 and TRBJ2-5; a possible D gene is TRBD1 (6 bases). The CDR3 is 16 residues long. From germline, CDR1 is SGHDT and CDR2 YYEEEE. V lost 4 bases and J lost 2, with 18 bases in between. CDR3 protein: CASSLYIGTLQETQYF. As DNA, the CDR3 is TGTGCCAGCAGCCTTTACATCGGGACACTTCAAGAGACCCAGTACTTC.

This rearrangement joins TRBV7-3 to TRBJ1-2, with D unclear. The CDR3 totals 13 residues. Trimming took off 5 bases at V and 8 bases at J, with 15 bases between the two ends. CDR1 SGHTA and CDR2 FQGTGA come from the germline V gene. CDR3 sequence: CASSPGGLEGYTF. The CDR3 nucleotides are TGTGCCAGCAGCCCGGGCGGGTTGGAAGGCTACACCTTC.

The chain has TRBV4-2 and TRBJ2-7; 14 positions match TRBD2. V trimming: 3 bases; J trimming: 7 bases; junction bases outside the gene matches: 8. This CDR3 contains 16 residues. Germline V lookup: CDR1 LGHNA, CDR2 YNFKEQ. Here the CDR3 DNA reads TGTGCCAGCAGCCACCCCGGACTAGCGGGGGGTACGGAGCAGTACTTC. Its protein is CASSHPGLAGGTEQYF.

CDR3 bases: TGTGCCAGCAGGCTTGGCAGCTCCTACGAGCAGTACTTC. It specifies CASRLGSSYEQYF. The chain couples TRBV6-6 to TRBJ2-7; unclear D gene. Germline CDR1 reads MNHNY; CDR2 reads SVGAGI (reference sequence). The CDR3 is made up of 13 amino acids. The V end was cut by 6 bases, the J end by 0 bases, with 9 bases between.

The rearrangement joins TRBV7-2 to TRBJ2-1; 8 positions match TRBD1. Germline assignment: CDR1 SGHTA and CDR2 FQGNSA. V lost 1 base to trimming and J lost 6 bases; unmatched junction nucleotides: 11. The CDR3 extends over 17 amino acids. Here the CDR3 reads CASSLVGLGQAANEQFF. CDR3 DNA: TGTGCCAGCAGCTTAGTAGGTCTGGGACAGGCGGCCAATGAGCAGTTCTTC.

The V call is TRBV11-2, the J call TRBJ1-4; 11 positions match TRBD1. From germline, CDR1 is SGHAT and CDR2 FQNNGV. This CDR3 has 14 amino acids. The ends lost 6 bases at V and 5 bases at J; junction bases unmatched: 2. The CDR3 loop is CASSRTGGNEKLFF. CDR3 coding DNA: TGTGCCAGCAGTAGGACAGGGGGCAATGAAAAACTGTTTTTT. Supplemented by reference TRBV11-2 and TRBJ1-4, the full variable domain reads EAGVAQSPRYKIIEKRQSVAFWCNPISGHATLYWYQQILGQGPKLLIQFQNNGVVDDSQLPKDRFSAERLKGVDSTLKIQPAKLEDSAVYLCASSRTGGNEKLFFGSGTQLSVL.

The rearrangement joins TRBV6-6 to TRBJ1-1; TRBD1 aligns across 7 bases. The V segment lost 2 bases and the J segment 3 bases; nucleotides outside the gene matches: 0. The CDR3 totals 13 residues. Germline assignment: CDR1 MNHNY and CDR2 SVGAGI (reference sequence). CDR3 protein: CASSYDRDTEAFF. Written as DNA, the CDR3 is TGTGCCAGCAGTTACGACAGGGACACTGAAGCTTTCTTT.

The rearrangement links TRBV11-2 to TRBJ2-7; the match to TRBD1 covers 8 bases. Germline assignment: CDR1 SGHAT and CDR2 FQNNGV. CDR3 length: 16 residues. The ends lost 5 bases at V and 3 bases at J; junction bases unmatched: 12. This chain's CDR3 is CASSRFFQTGDYEQYF. CDR3 bases: TGTGCCAGCAGCCGCTTTTTCCAGACAGGGGACTACGAGCAGTACTTC.

The chain carries TRBV5-1 and TRBJ2-5, with unresolved D. The CDR3 length is 15 residues. The V and J ends lost 2 bases and 0 bases respectively, with 11 bases between them. Germline V CDR1 and CDR2: SGHRS, YFSETQ. The CDR3 spells CASSLYTQYQETQYF. The CDR3, as DNA: TGCGCCAGCAGCTTATATACACAGTACCAAGAGACCCAGTACTTC.

This chain connects TRBV9 to TRBJ2-1; no definite D call. From germline, CDR1 is SGDLS and CDR2 YYNGEE. The CDR3 loop spans 15 amino acids. V was trimmed by 4 bases and J by 1 base, leaving 12 bases between them. The CDR3 DNA is TGTGCCAGCAGCCCAGCCCGGCGGTCCTACAATGAGCAGTTCTTC. Its translation: CASSPARRSYNEQFF.

This clone was observed once. The chain has TRBV7-9 and TRBJ2-1; weak D call: TRBD1 (6 bases). The germline V gene encodes CDR1 SEHNR and CDR2 FQNEAQ (reference sequence). Trimming removed 4 bases at V and 7 bases at J, with 17 bases between. CDR3 length: 15 residues. In DNA form, the CDR3 reads TGTGCCAGCAGCTCCGTTTTGTGGGGGCCAAATGAGCAGTTCTTC. Translated: CASSSVLWGPNEQFF.

V and J are TRBV4-1 and TRBJ1-4, with 7 bases lining up with TRBD1. Germline CDR1 reads MGHRA; CDR2 reads YSYEKL. The CDR3 sequence is 16 residues long. The J segment lost 5 bases and the V segment lost 1 base, leaving 7 bases of the junction unmatched. CDR3 in amino acids: CASSQAVRQGNEKLFF. The CDR3 nucleotides are TGCGCCAGCAGCCAAGCAGTTCGACAGGGAAATGAAAAACTGTTTTTT.

The sample holds one count of this clone. The gene calls are TRBV7-6 and TRBJ1-4; 10 nucleotides match TRBD1. Germline V lookup: CDR1 SGHVS, CDR2 FNYEAQ. The J segment lost 7 bases and the V segment lost 5 bases, leaving 1 base of the junction unmatched. The length of the CDR3 is 13 residues. CDR3 sequence (DNA): TGTGCCAGCAGCCGGGACAGGGGTGAAAAACTGTTTTTT. Translating it yields CASSRDRGEKLFF. The variable domain in full, completed from reference TRBV7-6 and TRBJ1-4, reads GAGVSQSPRYKVTKRGQDVALRCDPISGHVSLYWYRQALGQGPEFLTYFNYEAQQDKSGLPNDRFSAERPEGSISTLTIQRTEQRDSAMYRCASSRDRGEKLFFGSGTQLSVL.